The present T cell receptor (beta chain) was sequenced within a study of shared clonotypes between healthy human individuals. Looking at the study overall: Two female and a few male donors aged 18 to 49 were enrolled.

Investigators divided CD4+ cells into CD45RA+ naive and CD45RA-negative memory subsets. This clone was detected only a few times. Germline V gene data show CDR1 as MNHEY and CDR2 as SVGAGI. The CDR3 runs to 15 residues. With V trimmed by 2 bases and J by 4 bases, 5 bases remained unmatched. The data were produced by immunoSEQ multiplex PCR, yet TCRdb's version contains in-frame clones alone and is incomplete. The data show roughly 640,000 clones, around 72% seen once. This TCR derives from a woman aged 25 to 39 in good health. The sequenced sample was memory CD4+ T cells sorted from blood. The sample's subset: CD45RA-negative fraction. The chain uses TRBV6-5 and TRBJ2-1; TRBD2 aligns across 7 bases. CDR3: CASSYVGRRYNEQFF. The CDR3 nucleotides read TGTGCCAGCAGTTACGTCGGGAGGAGGTACAATGAGCAGTTCTTC.